The 16 T cell receptor beta chains below were found in one sample sequenced in a study of blood T cell repertoires in COVID-19. TCRdb's copy holds only in-frame clones and misses some; the assay was immunoSEQ multiplex PCR. The sample includes fewer than 250,000 clones, roughly 80% of them seen just once. The source material was peripheral blood. The receptors shown here come from a woman older than 75 with COVID-19, enrolled during active disease.

The genes are TRBV28 and TRBJ2-7; D possibly corresponds to TRBD2 (7 bases). CDR1 and CDR2 (germline): MDHEN, SYDVKM. Trimming cost V 5 bases and J 0 bases, with 17 bases left between them. There are 16 residues in the CDR3. CDR3 protein: CASSPQGRVSSYEQYV. In DNA, the CDR3 is TGTGCCAGCAGTCCCCAGGGGAGGGTAAGCTCCTACGAGCAGTACGTC.

This chain connects TRBV13 to TRBJ2-5; 8 nucleotides align to TRBD1. This CDR3 spans 12 amino acids. Germline CDR1 and CDR2: PRHDT and FYEKMQ (reference sequence). V shed 5 bases and J 7 bases; nucleotides not matched to a gene: 3. Written as DNA, the CDR3 is TGTGCCAGCAGCCGAGACAGGGGGACCCAGTACTTC. The encoded protein is CASSRDRGTQYF.

The chain links TRBV5-1 to TRBJ1-5, with 12 bases matching TRBD1. The germline V gene encodes CDR1 SGHRS and CDR2 YFSETQ. The CDR3 has 15 amino acids. The V and J ends lost 7 bases and 8 bases, in that order; junction bases with no gene match: 10. Written as DNA, the CDR3 is TGCGCCAGCGCGGAGGGGACAGGGGGCTGGGAGCCCCAGCATTTT. It translates to CASAEGTGGWEPQHF.

J is TRBJ1-5 and V is TRBV27, with a tentative D call TRBD1 (5 bases). The CDR3 length is 16 residues. Trimming left V 2 bases short and J 0 bases short, with 11 bases between. CDR1 is MNHEY, CDR2 SMNVEV, per germline (reference sequence). CDR3 loop: CASSLIQGNSNQPQHF. The CDR3 region has the DNA TGTGCCAGCAGTTTAATCCAGGGAAATAGCAATCAGCCCCAGCATTTT.

The rearrangement uses TRBV5-6 and TRBJ1-5; 7 bases align to TRBD1. From germline, CDR1 is SGHDT and CDR2 YYEEEE. J was trimmed by 3 bases and V by 0 bases; bases with no gene match: 3. There are 15 residues in the CDR3. In DNA form, the CDR3 reads TGTGCCAGCAGCTTGGGGCAGGGGGTCAATCAGCCCCAGCATTTT. Amino acids: CASSLGQGVNQPQHF.

This clone was seen a single time. The rearrangement links TRBV25-1 to TRBJ1-1; no reliable D call. CDR1 is MGHDK and CDR2 is SYGVNS in the germline V gene. There are 13 residues in the CDR3. V lost 3 bases and J lost 4, with 9 bases in between. The CDR3 spells CASSEGGGTEAFF. Written as DNA, the CDR3 is TGTGCCAGCAGTGAGGGAGGCGGCACTGAAGCTTTCTTT.

The chain links TRBV2 to TRBJ2-3; 12 bases align to TRBD2. The CDR3 is 16 residues long. After removal of 3 bases from V and 2 bases from J, the junction contained 3 bases not matched to a gene. Germline CDR1 is SNHLY and CDR2 is FYNNEI. Written as DNA, the CDR3 is TGTGCCAGCAGTGAGACTAGCGGGGGCTTCACAGATACGCAGTATTTT. Translation: CASSETSGGFTDTQYF.

The V and J genes are TRBV7-2 and TRBJ2-5, with 9 bases fitting TRBD2. Trimming removed 6 bases from V and 2 bases from J; junction bases left unmatched: 4. Germline CDR1 SGHTA, CDR2 FQGNSA. This CDR3 has 14 residues. CDR3 DNA: TGTGCCAGCAGTCATCTAGCGGGACAAGAGACCCAGTACTTC. It translates to CASSHLAGQETQYF.

The chain has TRBV19 and TRBJ2-6; a weak D match, TRBD1 (5 bases). This CDR3 has 15 amino acids. Germline values: CDR1 LNHDA, CDR2 SQIVND (reference sequence). V was trimmed by 7 bases and J by 4 bases, leaving 14 bases between them. The CDR3 spells CASKQGTQGANVLTF. CDR3 DNA: TGTGCCAGTAAGCAGGGTACGCAGGGGGCCAACGTCCTGACTTTC.

The chain couples TRBV5-4 to TRBJ1-1; D unclear. The length of the CDR3 is 14 residues. Germline CDR1 reads SGHNT; CDR2 reads YYREEE (reference sequence). V shed 5 bases and J shed 0 bases, with 11 bases lying between them. CDR3 nucleotide sequence: TGTGCCAGCAGTCCCCCGGGGATGAACACTGAAGCTTTCTTT. Protein product: CASSPPGMNTEAFF.

This clone appeared a single time. CDR3 in DNA: TGTGCCAGCAGCTTAGGCCCTAGCGGTAGCACAGATACGCAGTATTTT. It codes for CASSLGPSGSTDTQYF. The chain has TRBV7-2 and TRBJ2-3; 7 bases align to TRBD2. CDR3 size: 16 residues. Germline V gene lookup returns CDR1 SGHTA and CDR2 FQGNSA. Losses at the gene ends were 1 base for V and 0 bases for J; bases not matched to a gene: 4.

V is TRBV11-3 and J is TRBJ2-1; 10 nucleotides agree with TRBD2. V trimming: 5 bases; J trimming: 7 bases; junction bases outside the gene matches: 5. This CDR3 region has 14 residues. Germline assignment: CDR1 SGHNT and CDR2 YENEEA. The CDR3 loop reads CASSMGLARNEQFF. CDR3 in DNA: TGTGCCAGCAGCATGGGACTAGCGAGGAATGAGCAGTTCTTC.

This clone came up a few times. The J gene is TRBJ1-2, the V gene TRBV4-3, with 7 bases fitting TRBD1. The CDR3 extends over 15 amino acids. V lost 3 bases, J lost 4 bases, and 8 bases stayed unmatched. CDR1 and CDR2 (germline): LGHNA, YSLEER. The CDR3 sequence is CASSQVGQETYGYTF. The CDR3 nucleotides read TGCGCCAGCAGCCAGGTTGGACAGGAAACCTATGGCTACACCTTC.

The chain uses TRBV21-1 and TRBJ2-7; the table's D call, TRBD1, has no DNA check behind it. TRBV21-1 represents a pseudogene. CDR3 size: 14 residues. CDR3 amino acids: CASSKGQVVYEQYV. In DNA, the CDR3 is TGTGCCAGCAGCAAAGGACAGGTAGTTTACGAGCAGTACGTC.

V is TRBV28 and J is TRBJ2-1, with TRBD2 matching over 8 bases. This CDR3 is built from 16 residues. Losses at the gene ends were 2 bases for V and 8 bases for J; bases not matched to a gene: 11. Looked up from germline, CDR1 is MDHEN and CDR2 is SYDVKM. The CDR3 loop reads CASSLEGSGISDEQFF. DNA of the CDR3: TGTGCCAGCAGTTTAGAGGGTAGCGGGATTTCGGATGAGCAGTTCTTC.

V and J are TRBV5-4 and TRBJ2-2; 11 bases map to TRBD2. CDR1 SGHNT and CDR2 YYREEE come from the germline V gene (reference sequence). J lost 5 bases, V lost 3 bases, and 6 bases had no gene match. This CDR3 is 16 amino acids long. The CDR3 nucleotides are TGTGCCAGCAGCTGGGCTAGCGGGGGGCGTACCGGGGAGCTGTTTTTT. Amino acids: CASSWASGGRTGELFF.